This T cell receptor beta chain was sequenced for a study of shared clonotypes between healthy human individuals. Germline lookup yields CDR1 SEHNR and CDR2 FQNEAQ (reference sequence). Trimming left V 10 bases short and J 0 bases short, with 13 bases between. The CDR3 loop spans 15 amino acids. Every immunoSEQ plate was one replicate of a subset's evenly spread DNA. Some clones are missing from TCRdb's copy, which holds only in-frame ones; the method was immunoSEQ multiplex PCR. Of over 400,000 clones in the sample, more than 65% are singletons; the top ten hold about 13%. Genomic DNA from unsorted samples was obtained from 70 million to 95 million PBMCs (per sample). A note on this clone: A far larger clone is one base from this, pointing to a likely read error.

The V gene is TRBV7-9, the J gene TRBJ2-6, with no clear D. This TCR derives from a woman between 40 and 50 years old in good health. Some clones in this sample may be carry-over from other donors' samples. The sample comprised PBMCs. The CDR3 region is CAIIKIASGANVLTF. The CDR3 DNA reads TGTGCCATCATCAAGATCGCCTCTGGGGCCAACGTCCTGACTTTC.